The TCR beta chain described here comes from a study of blood T cell repertoires in COVID-19. About the study: Sample material is recorded as cDNA or gDNA derived from T cells, B-cell-depleted T cells, or PBMCs.

Using immunoSEQ multiplex PCR, the repertoire was profiled, and TCRdb retains in-frame clones only, with some absent. Among about 50,000 clones listed, about 83% were seen once. From germline, CDR1 is KGHDR and CDR2 SFDVKD. V was pared by 3 bases and J by 5 bases, with 12 bases between. The CDR3 totals 15 residues. This clonotype was sampled from a woman aged 55-69 years with acute or convalescent COVID-19. This chain connects TRBV24-1 to TRBJ1-4; D is perhaps TRBD1 (5 bases). The sample consisted of peripheral blood. CDR3 nucleotide sequence: TGTGCCACCAGTGATAAAGACAGACTGAATGAAAAACTGTTTTTT. Translating gives CATSDKDRLNEKLFF.